A selection of T cell receptor beta chains follows, all from one sample in a study of OX40 agonist ivuxolimab in advanced cancers. The protocol was immunoSEQ multiplex PCR, while the TCRdb copy is restricted to in-frame clones and leaves out a portion. The sample consists of 65,000 to 95,000 clones, around four fifths of them appearing once. The material sequenced was CD4+ or CD8+ T cells sorted from blood, taken in a trial of the OX40 agonist ivuxolimab. These receptors all stem from an adult with an advanced solid tumor such as melanoma, head and neck, liver or kidney cancer. Both conserved end residues are part of each CDR3. A D gene is named only where the DNA matches it firmly. Expanded clones get a size class; other rows say once, few or many, or leave the size out.

CASSSDSLNTEAFF TGTGCCAGCAGCTCGGACAGTCTGAACACTGAAGCTTTCTTT - TRBJ1-1 once TRBV7-2
CASSPTLSGTDTQYF TGCGCCAGCAGCCCCACCCTGTCCGGCACAGATACGCAGTATTTT - TRBJ2-3 - TRBV5-1
CASSGGRGNEQFF TGTGCCAGCAGTGGCGGGAGGGGTAATGAGCAGTTCTTC TRBD2 TRBJ2-1 - TRBV2
CASSYSVNTGELFF TGTGCCAGCAGTTACTCCGTGAACACCGGGGAGCTGTTTTTT - TRBJ2-2 once TRBV6-5
CASRGGRYEQYF TGTGCCAGCAGGGGAGGACGCTACGAGCAGTACTTC - TRBJ2-7 - TRBV28
CASVQGSGNTIYF TGTGCCAGCGTTCAGGGCTCTGGAAACACCATATATTTT - TRBJ1-3 - TRBV18
CASSLGQLNQPQHF TGTGCCAGCAGCTTGGGGCAGCTCAATCAGCCCCAGCATTTT - TRBJ1-5 once TRBV5-5
CASRPGQEYYGYTF TGTGCCAGCAGACCTGGACAGGAATACTATGGCTACACCTTC TRBD1 TRBJ1-2 - TRBV28
CASSPGTLNTEAFF TGTGCCAGCTCACCTGGGACATTAAACACTGAAGCTTTCTTT - TRBJ1-1 - TRBV18
CATRVGGRDTQYF TGTGCCACCCGGGTGGGGGGCAGGGATACGCAGTATTTT - TRBJ2-3 once TRBV19
CASSVGGSGSFNEQFF TGTGCCAGCAGCGTAGGGGGTAGCGGGAGTTTTAATGAGCAGTTCTTC TRBD2 TRBJ2-1 once TRBV9
CASSTLRNTIYF TGTGCCAGCAGTACCCTGAGAAACACCATATATTTT - TRBJ1-3 - TRBV28
CASTGERYNSPLHF TGTGCCAGCACAGGGGAAAGGTATAATTCACCCCTCCACTTT - TRBJ1-6 once TRBV6-6
CASKTTGYNEQFF TGTGCCAGCAAAACTACAGGATACAATGAGCAGTTCTTC - TRBJ2-1 - TRBV6-5
CASSLDANTGELFF TGTGCCAGCAGCTTGGATGCGAACACCGGGGAGCTGTTTTTT - TRBJ2-2 - TRBV5-4
CASSIGRLYGYTF TGTGCCAGCAGCATCGGACGGCTCTATGGCTACACCTTC - TRBJ1-2 - TRBV14
CASSSGQGGYTF TGTGCCAGCAGCTCAGGACAGGGGGGCTACACCTTC TRBD1 TRBJ1-2 - TRBV7-9
CASSLYSGRAYNEQFF TGTGCCAGCAGCCTATATAGCGGGAGGGCCTACAATGAGCAGTTCTTC TRBD2 TRBJ2-1 - TRBV7-4
CASSPTKGGTTDTQYF TGCGCCAGCAGCCCCACCAAGGGGGGGACCACAGATACGCAGTATTTT - TRBJ2-3 - TRBV4-3
CASSYTEVGPLHF TGTGCCAGCAGTTACACGGAGGTCGGGCCCCTCCACTTT - TRBJ1-6 - TRBV6-6
CASSSRTSGGSEQYF TGTGCCAGCAGCTCCAGGACTAGCGGGGGAAGCGAGCAGTACTTC TRBD2 TRBJ2-7 - TRBV7-2
CAWSVDFGNTIYF TGTGCCTGGAGTGTTGATTTTGGAAACACCATATATTTT - TRBJ1-3 - TRBV30
CASSERTGYQPQHF TGTGCCAGCAGTGAACGGACAGGCTATCAGCCCCAGCATTTT TRBD1 TRBJ1-5 - TRBV6-1
CASSIDTGTRETQYF TGTGCCAGTAGTATAGATACAGGGACGAGAGAGACCCAGTACTTC - TRBJ2-5 - TRBV19
CAWSRQGYGYTF TGTGCCTGGAGCCGACAGGGATATGGCTACACCTTC TRBD1 TRBJ1-2 - TRBV30
CASSYGTLQETQYF TGTGCCAGCAGTTACGGGACTTTGCAAGAGACCCAGTACTTC - TRBJ2-5 - TRBV6-5
CASSDWGRENSPLHF TGTGCCAGCAGTGATTGGGGACGCGAGAATTCACCCCTCCACTTT - TRBJ1-6 - TRBV2
CASSQVWGVGTEAFF TGTGCCAGCAGCCAAGTATGGGGGGTTGGAACTGAAGCTTTCTTT - TRBJ1-1 - TRBV14
CASSPSGDYGYTF TGCGCCAGCAGCCCAAGCGGGGACTATGGCTACACCTTC - TRBJ1-2 - TRBV5-1
CASSEQGTDQETQYF TGTGCCAGCAGTGAACAGGGGACAGACCAAGAGACCCAGTACTTC TRBD1 TRBJ2-5 - TRBV2
CASSPPASGRASEQFF TGTGCCAGCAGCCCCCCGGCTAGCGGGAGGGCCAGCGAGCAGTTCTTC TRBD2 TRBJ2-1 - TRBV5-4
CASSRASGMSSYNEQFF TGTGCCAGCAGCCGTGCAAGCGGGATGAGCTCCTACAATGAGCAGTTCTTC TRBD2 TRBJ2-1 - TRBV7-3
CASSLDMAGSPGQFF TGTGCCAGCAGCTTAGATATGGCAGGGTCACCAGGGCAGTTCTTC - TRBJ2-1 - TRBV11-2
CASIQALSSYEQYF TGCGCCAGCATTCAGGCTTTGAGCTCCTACGAGCAGTACTTC - TRBJ2-7 - TRBV5-1
CASSINGAAYEQYF TGTGCCAGTAGTATTAACGGGGCCGCCTACGAGCAGTACTTC - TRBJ2-7 - TRBV19
CASSIRGDNQPQHF TGTGCCAGTAGTATCCGGGGGGACAATCAGCCCCAGCATTTT - TRBJ1-5 - TRBV19
CASSYGTLYNEQFF TGTGCCAGCAGTTACGGAACGTTATACAATGAGCAGTTCTTC - TRBJ2-1 - TRBV6-5
CASSLVGGGTHTEAFF TGCGCCAGCAGCTTGGTCGGGGGGGGCACCCACACTGAAGCTTTCTTT - TRBJ1-1 - TRBV5-1
CSVPASGARLGYTF TGCAGCGTTCCCGCTTCAGGGGCGCGTCTTGGCTACACCTTC - TRBJ1-2 - TRBV29-1
CASRRQVRLAGQRNTEAFF TGTGCCAGCCGAAGGCAGGTTCGCTTAGCGGGCCAACGGAACACTGAAGCTTTCTTT - TRBJ1-1 - TRBV28
CASSQESRGPSTDTQYF TGCGCCAGCAGCCAAGAAAGTAGAGGGCCAAGCACAGATACGCAGTATTTT - TRBJ2-3 - TRBV4-3
CASSPGTVYGYTF TGTGCCAGCAGTCCTGGGACAGTCTATGGCTACACCTTC TRBD1 TRBJ1-2 - TRBV6-6
CASSHGTSGGAEETQYF TGCGCCAGCAGCCACGGGACTAGCGGGGGGGCCGAGGAGACCCAGTACTTC TRBD2 TRBJ2-5 - TRBV5-1
CASSEQGAYGYTF TGTGCCAGCAGTGAACAGGGGGCCTATGGCTACACCTTC TRBD1 TRBJ1-2 - TRBV6-5
CASSPSLAGVRETQYF TGTGCCAGCAGCCCAAGCCTAGCGGGAGTACGAGAGACCCAGTACTTC TRBD2 TRBJ2-5 - TRBV27
CASPPLADPKRGDEQYF TGTGCCAGCCCTCCACTAGCGGACCCCAAAAGAGGCGACGAGCAGTACTTC TRBD2 TRBJ2-7 - TRBV28